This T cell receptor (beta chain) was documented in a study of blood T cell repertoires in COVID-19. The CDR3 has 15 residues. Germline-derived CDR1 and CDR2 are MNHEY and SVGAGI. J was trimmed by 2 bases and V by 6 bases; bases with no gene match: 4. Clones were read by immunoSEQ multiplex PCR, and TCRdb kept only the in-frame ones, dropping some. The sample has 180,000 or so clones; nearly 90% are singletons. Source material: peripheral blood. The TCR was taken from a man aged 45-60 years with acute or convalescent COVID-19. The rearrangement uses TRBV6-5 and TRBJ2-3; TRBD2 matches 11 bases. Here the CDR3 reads CASRGLAVFTDTQYF. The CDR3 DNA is TGTGCCAGCAGGGGACTAGCGGTATTCACAGATACGCAGTATTTT.